The sample holds many counts of the clone carrying this T cell receptor beta chain. What it binds is not known. The CDR3 is made up of 11 amino acids. V was cut by 5 bases and J by 10 bases, with 11 bases left in between. Per germline, CDR1 MNHEY and CDR2 SMNVEV (reference sequence). This sample was included in a study of CD8+CD57+ T cells in acquired aplastic anemia. As for the study in general: Sorted CD4+ and CD8+ cells yielded DNA averaging around 3.2 ug. General study findings and limits: Patients and controls shared twenty-nine CD8+ CDR3 sequences, which appeared highly expressed in patients and within their immunodominant clones.

Profiling of TCR beta VDJ combinations and CDR3 sequences used genomic DNA as template. A single record per CDR3 protein comes from TCRdb applying MiXCR to the reads. The table has about 180,000 distinct CDR3 sequences, 40% to 55% seen once. The sample taken for sequencing was sorted CD4+, CD8+, or CD8+CD57+ T cells (not recorded which) from PBMCs. The receptor was isolated from a human donor in good health. The chain carries TRBV27 and TRBJ2-5; D tentatively fits TRBD1 or TRBD2 (6 bases each). The CDR3 reads CASSRGAIQYF. The CDR3, as DNA: TGTGCCAGCAGTAGGGGGGCGATCCAGTACTTC.